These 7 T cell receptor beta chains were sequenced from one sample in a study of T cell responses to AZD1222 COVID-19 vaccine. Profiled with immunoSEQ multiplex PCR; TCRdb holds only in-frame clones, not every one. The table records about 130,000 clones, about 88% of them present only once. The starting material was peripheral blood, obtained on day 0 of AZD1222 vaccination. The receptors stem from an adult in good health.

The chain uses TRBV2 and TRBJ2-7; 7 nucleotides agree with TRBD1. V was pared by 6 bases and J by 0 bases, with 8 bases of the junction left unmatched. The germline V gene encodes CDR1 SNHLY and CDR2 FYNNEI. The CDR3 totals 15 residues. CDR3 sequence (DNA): TGTGCCAGCAGGTTATGGACAGGATCCTCCTACGAGCAGTACTTC. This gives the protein CASRLWTGSSYEQYF.

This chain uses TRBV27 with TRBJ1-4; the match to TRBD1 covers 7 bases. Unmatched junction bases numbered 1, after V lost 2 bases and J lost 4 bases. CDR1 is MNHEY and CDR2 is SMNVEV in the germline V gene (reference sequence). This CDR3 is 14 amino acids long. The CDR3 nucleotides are TGTGCCAGCAGTTTAAGGGGGCATAATGAAAAACTGTTTTTT. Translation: CASSLRGHNEKLFF.

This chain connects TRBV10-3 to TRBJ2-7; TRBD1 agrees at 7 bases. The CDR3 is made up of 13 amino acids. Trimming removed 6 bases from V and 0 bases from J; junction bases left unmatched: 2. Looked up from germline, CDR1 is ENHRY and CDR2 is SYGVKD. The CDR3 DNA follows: TGTGCCATCAGCGGGACAGTCTCCTACGAGCAGTACTTC. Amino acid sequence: CAISGTVSYEQYF.

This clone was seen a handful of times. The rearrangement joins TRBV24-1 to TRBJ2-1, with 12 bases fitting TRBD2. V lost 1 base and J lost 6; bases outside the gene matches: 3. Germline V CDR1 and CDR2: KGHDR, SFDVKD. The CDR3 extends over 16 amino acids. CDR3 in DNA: TGTGCCACCAGTGATTTCCCGACTAGCGGGAGCAATGAGCAGTTCTTC. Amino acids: CATSDFPTSGSNEQFF.

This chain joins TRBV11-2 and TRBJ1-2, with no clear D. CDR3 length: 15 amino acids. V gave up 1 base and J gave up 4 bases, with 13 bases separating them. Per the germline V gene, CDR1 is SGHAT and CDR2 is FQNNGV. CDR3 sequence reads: CASSLGGMNLYGYTF. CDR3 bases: TGTGCCAGCAGCTTAGGAGGGATGAACCTCTATGGCTACACCTTC.

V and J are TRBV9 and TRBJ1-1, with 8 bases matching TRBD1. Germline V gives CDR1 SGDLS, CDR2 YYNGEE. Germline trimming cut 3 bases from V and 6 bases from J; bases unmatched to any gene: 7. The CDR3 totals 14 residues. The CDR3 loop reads CASSATGGRAEAFF. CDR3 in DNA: TGTGCCAGCAGCGCCACAGGGGGAAGAGCTGAAGCTTTCTTT.

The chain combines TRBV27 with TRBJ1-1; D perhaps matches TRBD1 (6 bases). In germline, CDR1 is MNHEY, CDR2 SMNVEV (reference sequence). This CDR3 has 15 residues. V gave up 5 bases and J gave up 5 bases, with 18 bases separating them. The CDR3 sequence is CASSPRGGSGTEAFF. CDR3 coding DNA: TGTGCCAGCAGTCCCCGGGGGGGCTCGGGAACTGAAGCTTTCTTT.